The 2 T cell receptor beta chains below all came from one sample that was sequenced in a study of technical replicates of blood from several donors. Libraries were prepared by immunoSEQ multiplex PCR; TCRdb keeps only in-frame clonotypes and omits some of them. The table lists 70,000 to 90,000 clones, 85% to 95% of them singletons. The sequenced material came from T cells isolated from PBMCs. The receptors here all came from a human donor in good health.

The chain combines TRBV4-1 with TRBJ2-6, with 8 bases aligning to TRBD1. CDR3 length: 17 residues. CDR1 is MGHRA and CDR2 is YSYEKL in the germline V gene. V dropped 1 base and J dropped 0; count of bases not matched to a gene: 2. The CDR3 sequence is CASSQGGQGSGANVLTF. CDR3 bases: TGCGCCAGCAGCCAAGGAGGACAGGGCTCTGGGGCCAACGTCCTGACTTTC.

This chain joins TRBV6-1 and TRBJ1-5, with D unresolved. Germline loops: CDR1 MNHNS, CDR2 SASEGT. V shed 2 bases and J shed 0 bases, with 11 bases lying between them. There are 16 residues in the CDR3. CDR3 residues: CASSETPGFSNQPQHF. CDR3 bases: TGTGCCAGCAGTGAAACCCCGGGGTTTAGCAATCAGCCCCAGCATTTT.